This T cell receptor (beta chain) was obtained from a study of cytomegalovirus exposure and HLA in healthy donors. PCR employed 60 Vbeta and 13 Jbeta primers. Repertoires were generated with immunoSEQ multiplex PCR, while TCRdb's copy carries only in-frame clones and drops some. In total, the table holds about 210,000 clones. General study results and limits: In an earlier analysis, in several hundred donors, most V segments appeared productive either ~87% or ~30% of the time. V- and J-gene trimming in TCR beta was tied to a missense DCLRE1C variant by an analysis performed later. There were several of the most significant clusters that appeared linked to common viral pathogens in a later analysis.

In nominal health when sampled, donors likely had unrecorded immune exposures nonetheless. A note on this clone: Its target is unknown.

Per the germline V gene, CDR1 is MNHGY and CDR2 is SVAAGI. The CDR3 extends over 15 amino acids. Between the trimmed V and J ends, which lost 4 bases and 6 bases, there was a span of 16 bases. Specimen: PBMCs. The V gene is TRBV6-9, the J gene TRBJ2-1; weak D call: TRBD2 (5 bases). This TCR derives from a woman in her 30s in good health and CMV-seropositive. The CDR3 region has the DNA TGTGCCAGCAGTTTGGAACGGGGAAAAGGCAATGAGCAGTTCTTC. Its protein is CASSLERGKGNEQFF.